The 8 T cell receptor beta chains in this list originate from one sample, sequenced in a study of vaccination and CD4 T cells after COVID-19. Cultured CD4+ T-cell DNA underwent Oncomine TCR Beta short-read sequencing. TCRdb independently ran MiXCR on the PCR reads; one entry per CDR3 protein. The table shows over 10,000 distinct CDR3 sequences, with roughly 27% occurring only once. As to treatment: roughly 10-day PBMC culture with coronavirus spike peptide pools or control peptides (ViraFEST assay). The antigens for these receptors are not known. Sample: CD4+ T cells from blood, cultured in vitro, taken before SARS-CoV-2 vaccination. All receptors derive from a human donor who received a COVID-19 vaccine.

The rearrangement links TRBV19 to TRBJ2-6, with D perhaps matching TRBD2 (5 bases). Germline V CDR1 and CDR2: LNHDA, SQIVND (reference sequence). The CDR3 totals 16 residues. V gave up 0 bases and J gave up 0 bases, with 6 bases separating them. The CDR3 region has the DNA TGTGCCAGTAGTATAGAGAGCGGCTCTGGGGCCAACGTCCTGACTTTC. This codes for CASSIESGSGANVLTF.

This clonotype came up a few times. For the CDR3, the DNA is TGTGCCAGCAGCCGCGGACTAGCGGGGAGGACCTACGAGCAGTACTTC. Translated, it gives CASSRGLAGRTYEQYF. The rearrangement uses TRBV4-2 and TRBJ2-7, with 12 bases aligning to TRBD2. The CDR3 runs 16 residues. After removal of 4 bases from V and 2 bases from J, the junction contained 6 bases not matched to a gene. Looked up from germline, CDR1 is LGHNA and CDR2 is YNFKEQ.

Comments on this clonotype: One junction end disagrees with the germline gene, perhaps due to a read error. The V gene is TRBV18, the J gene TRBJ1-2; D possibly corresponds to TRBD1 (6 bases). Germline CDR1 and CDR2: KGHSH and LQKENI. CDR3 length: 15 amino acids. The CDR3 DNA sequence: TGTGCCAGCTCACCCGACGAATTAAACCGACAGGAGACGATATTC. Residues: CASSPDELNRQETIF. The full variable domain, in which reference TRBV18 and TRBJ1-2 provide the parts outside the CDR3, is NAGVMQNPRHLVRRRGQEARLRCSPMKGHSHVYWYRQLPEEGLKFMVYLQKENIIDESGMPKERFSAEFPKEGPSILRIQQVVRGDSAAYFCASSPDELNRQETIFGSGTRLTVV.

The chain employs TRBV29-1 and TRBJ1-1; 7 bases align to TRBD1. The CDR3 is 14 amino acids. Germline assignment: CDR1 SQVTM and CDR2 ANQGSEA. The DNA for the CDR3 is TGCAGTGAGAACGGACAGGCCGGAGGCACTGAAGCTTTCTTT. Translated, it gives CSENGQAGGTEAFF.

The chain joins TRBV20-1 to TRBJ1-2; 7 nucleotides align to TRBD1. Losses at the gene ends were 6 bases for V and 4 bases for J; bases not matched to a gene: 11. The CDR3 runs 14 residues. The germline V gene has CDR1 DFQATT and CDR2 SNEGSKA (reference sequence). The DNA for the CDR3 is TGCAGTGCCGCTGACAGGGACCGTGCCTATGGCTACACCTTC. Its protein product is CSAADRDRAYGYTF.

This clonotype turned up a few times. CDR3 bases: TGCAGTGCTAGAGGAAAGCAGGGTTTAGGATATGGCTACACCTTC. Protein product: CSARGKQGLGYGYTF. The V gene is TRBV20-1, the J gene TRBJ1-2; a weak D match, TRBD1 (5 bases). The CDR3 consists of 15 residues. Looked up from germline, CDR1 is DFQATT and CDR2 is SNEGSKA (reference sequence). V lost 1 base and J lost 5, with 17 bases in between.

The V call is TRBV21-1, the J call TRBJ2-5; TRBD2, the D gene given by the table, was not confirmed from the DNA. TRBV21-1 is noted as a pseudogene. The CDR3 is 17 amino acids. The CDR3 DNA reads TGTGCCAGCAGCACGCGACTAGCGGGGGGCTCCCAAGAGACCCAGTACTTC. Translation gives CASSTRLAGGSQETQYF.

This chain connects TRBV11-3 to TRBJ2-5, with D tentatively TRBD1 (5 bases). The CDR3 is 14 amino acids. Between the trimmed V and J ends, which lost 5 bases and 5 bases, there was a span of 15 bases. Germline V gene data show CDR1 as SGHNT and CDR2 as YENEEA. The CDR3 is CASSTQVRVETQYF. Here the CDR3 DNA reads TGTGCCAGCAGCACCCAAGTCAGGGTTGAGACCCAGTACTTC. Together with reference TRBV11-3 and TRBJ2-5, the CDR3 gives the full variable domain: EAGVVQSPRYKIIEKKQPVAFWCNPISGHNTLYWYLQNLGQGPELLIRYENEEAVDDSQLPKDRFSAERLKGVDSTLKIQPAELGDSAVYLCASSTQVRVETQYFGPGTRLLVL.